This passage covers 23 T cell receptor beta chains from one sample sequenced in a study of Ad26.COV2.S vaccination and SARS-CoV-2 variants. Sequencing was performed with immunoSEQ multiplex PCR; in TCRdb, only in-frame clones are kept and a portion is missing. The sample shows around 300,000 clones, about 89% of them seen only once. Treatment defined: roughly 20 received Ad26.COV2.S at low or high dose, single or two shots; about 5 received placebo; per-sample allocation not given. After the first vaccine or placebo injection, samples were drawn on day 63. Sequenced material: peripheral blood, taken in a trial of Ad26.COV2.S vaccine versus placebo. The origin of the receptors is a person aged 18-65 years who received the Ad26.COV2.S COVID-19 vaccine or a placebo.

The rearrangement uses TRBV19 and TRBJ1-5; D perhaps matches TRBD1 (5 bases). CDR1 is LNHDA, CDR2 SQIVND, per germline (reference sequence). The V end lost 7 bases, the J end lost 4 bases, and 17 bases lay between the germline ends. The CDR3 length is 15 residues. The CDR3 bases are TGTGCCAGTAACCGACAGAGGGTTGAGAATCAGCCCCAGCATTTT. Its translation: CASNRQRVENQPQHF.

The V and J genes are TRBV6-6 and TRBJ1-5, with D possibly being TRBD1 (6 bases). The CDR3 covers 14 residues. The V end lost 2 bases, the J end lost 5 bases, and 10 bases lay between the germline ends. Germline V lookup: CDR1 MNHNY, CDR2 SVGAGI (reference sequence). The CDR3 loop reads CASSYGQGYQPQHF. The DNA of the CDR3 is TGTGCCAGCAGTTACGGGCAGGGGTATCAGCCCCAGCATTTT.

The CDR3 bases are TGTGCCAGCAGCTTAACGTACTCGGGGCCCCAGCATTTT. Translated: CASSLTYSGPQHF. The rearrangement links TRBV13 to TRBJ1-5; D not resolved. Germline CDR1 and CDR2: PRHDT and FYEKMQ (reference sequence). Trimming shortened V by 2 bases and J by 9 bases, and 11 bases separated the two germline ends. This CDR3 is 13 amino acids long.

The chain has TRBV9 and TRBJ2-2; TRBD1 is a possible D gene (6 bases). The V and J ends lost 2 bases and 6 bases respectively, with 8 bases between them. This CDR3 is 13 amino acids long. Germline V lookup: CDR1 SGDLS, CDR2 YYNGEE. DNA for the CDR3: TGTGCCAGCAGCGTGACAGGAGCCGGGGAGCTGTTTTTT. This translates into CASSVTGAGELFF. Filled out from reference TRBV9 and TRBJ2-2, the complete variable domain reads DSGVTQTPKHLITATGQRVTLRCSPRSGDLSVYWYQQSLDQGLQFLIQYYNGEERAKGNILERFSAQQFPDLHSELNLSSLELGDSALYFCASSVTGAGELFFGEGSRLTVL.

This rearrangement joins TRBV4-2 to TRBJ1-2; 7 bases are shared with TRBD1. CDR1 and CDR2 (germline): LGHNA, YNFKEQ. The CDR3 loop spans 14 amino acids. V shed 0 bases, J shed 7 bases, and the junction held 5 bases outside the gene matches. The CDR3: CASSQDRTGSGYTF. CDR3 nucleotide sequence: TGTGCCAGCAGCCAAGACCGGACAGGATCTGGCTACACCTTC.

The chain joins TRBV6-5 to TRBJ1-1; a possible D gene is TRBD1 (6 bases). V was shortened by 5 bases and J by 1 base, with 14 bases between the two germline ends. Germline V gene data show CDR1 as MNHEY and CDR2 as SVGAGI. The CDR3 spans 15 residues. CDR3 in DNA: TGTGCCAGCAGTAGCCTCCAGACAGGGAACACTGAAGCTTTCTTT. Amino acids: CASSSLQTGNTEAFF.

The chain employs TRBV13 and TRBJ2-3, with 9 bases aligning to TRBD2. Germline CDR1 PRHDT, CDR2 FYEKMQ (reference sequence). This CDR3 spans 16 amino acids. Trimming at V came to 3 bases and at J to 2 bases, leaving 6 bases not matched to a gene. Written as DNA, the CDR3 is TGTGCCAGCAGCTTCCGGCGGGGGGGCTTCACAGATACGCAGTATTTT. Translated: CASSFRRGGFTDTQYF.

The chain has TRBV5-4 and TRBJ2-2; 10 bases are shared with TRBD1. The V segment lost 1 base and the J segment 5 bases; nucleotides outside the gene matches: 2. Germline CDR1 SGHNT, CDR2 YYREEE (reference sequence). CDR3 size: 15 residues. The chain's CDR3 is CASSLLDRGTGELFF. The DNA for the CDR3 is TGTGCCAGCAGCTTGTTGGACAGGGGGACCGGGGAGCTGTTTTTT.

Concerning this clone itself: The same CDR3 also results from other DNA sequences found in this sample. The chain is built from TRBV18 and TRBJ1-1, with 10 bases aligning to TRBD1. CDR3 length equals 16 residues. Losses at the gene ends were 6 bases for V and 2 bases for J; bases not matched to a gene: 9. Germline CDR1 reads KGHSH; CDR2 reads LQKENI. The chain's CDR3 is CASSRDRGFGNTEAFF. CDR3 sequence (DNA): TGTGCCAGCTCGCGGGACAGGGGTTTCGGAAACACTGAAGCTTTCTTT.

This chain uses TRBV7-8 with TRBJ1-6, with a weak D call TRBD1 (5 bases). V lost 1 base to trimming and J lost 4 bases, with 8 bases between them. Germline V gene lookup returns CDR1 SGHVS and CDR2 FQNEAQ. This CDR3 has 15 residues. The CDR3 is CASSLGGRYNSPLHF. CDR3 nucleotides: TGTGCCAGCAGCTTAGGGGGGAGGTATAATTCACCCCTCCACTTT.

V and J are TRBV7-8 and TRBJ1-5; no clear D gene. The CDR3 is 12 amino acids. Trimming took off 4 bases at V and 7 bases at J, with 8 bases between the two ends. Germline V lookup: CDR1 SGHVS, CDR2 FQNEAQ. CDR3 in DNA: TGTGCCAGCAGCTCCCCCCGACAGCCCCAGCATTTT. Translated, it gives CASSSPRQPQHF.

The chain uses TRBV28 and TRBJ2-2, with TRBD2 as a possible D gene (6 bases). CDR3 length: 14 residues. CDR1 is MDHEN and CDR2 is SYDVKM in the germline V gene. V was shortened by 8 bases and J by 6 bases, with 16 bases between the two germline ends. CDR3: CASQRVREAGELFF. DNA of the CDR3: TGTGCCAGCCAGCGGGTGAGAGAAGCCGGGGAGCTGTTTTTT.

CDR3: CASSQDRDPENSPLHF. The DNA of the CDR3 is TGCGCCAGCAGCCAAGATAGGGACCCAGAAAATTCACCCCTCCACTTT. The chain employs TRBV4-3 and TRBJ1-6; TRBD1 is a possible D gene (5 bases). Looked up from germline, CDR1 is LGHNA and CDR2 is YSLEER. This CDR3 contains 16 residues. V lost 0 bases to trimming and J lost 7 bases, with 13 bases between them.

V gene TRBV30 combines with J gene TRBJ2-1; 7 nucleotides match TRBD2. Germline V lookup: CDR1 GTSNPN, CDR2 SVGIG (reference sequence). This CDR3 has 16 residues. V lost 3 bases, J lost 3 bases, and 11 bases stayed unmatched. Written as DNA, the CDR3 is TGTGCCTGGAGCGCCCCCCCTAGCGGTAACTACAATGAGCAGTTCTTC. This codes for CAWSAPPSGNYNEQFF.

The rearrangement uses TRBV28 and TRBJ1-2; D remains unclear. V was pared by 3 bases and J by 3 bases, with 8 bases between. The CDR3 is 13 amino acids. Per germline, CDR1 MDHEN and CDR2 SYDVKM. The CDR3 protein is CASSLKSDYGYTF. The CDR3 nucleotides are TGTGCCAGCAGTTTGAAATCAGACTATGGCTACACCTTC.

The gene calls are TRBV11-2 and TRBJ2-3, with D possibly TRBD2 on 6 matching bases. The CDR3 loop spans 17 amino acids. Deletions cut 6 bases from V and 3 bases from J, with 22 bases between. Per the germline V gene, CDR1 is SGHAT and CDR2 is FQNNGV. The CDR3, as DNA: TGTGCCAGCAGTCAACGGGAGATAGCTGGGATAACAGATACGCAGTATTTT. Protein sequence: CASSQREIAGITDTQYF.

This clone was counted a single time. V and J are TRBV15 and TRBJ1-2; 8 positions match TRBD1. CDR1 is LNHNV and CDR2 is YYDKDF in the germline V gene (reference sequence). J was trimmed by 4 bases and V by 7 bases; bases with no gene match: 14. The CDR3 covers 16 residues. CDR3 amino acids: CATNHSQSGGFYGYTF. The CDR3 DNA reads TGTGCCACCAACCACTCCCAATCAGGGGGCTTCTATGGCTACACCTTC.

The rearrangement links TRBV3-1 (or the pseudogene TRBV3-2) to TRBJ2-3, with D perhaps TRBD2 (5 bases). The V and J ends lost 4 bases and 2 bases respectively, with 10 bases between them. This CDR3 region has 14 residues. Per the germline V gene, CDR1 is LGHDT and CDR2 is YNNKEL (reference sequence). CDR3 loop: CASSLGGFTDTQYF. CDR3 DNA sequence: TGTGCCAGCAGCCTCGGAGGATTCACAGATACGCAGTATTTT.

V and J are TRBV15 and TRBJ2-1; 8 bases are shared with TRBD1. The V gene's germline CDR1 is LNHNV and CDR2 YYDKDF (reference sequence). The CDR3 runs to 15 residues. The trim removed 1 base at V and 2 bases at J, leaving 1 base unmatched. The CDR3 nucleotides are TGTGCCACCAGCAGAGGGACAGGGACCTACAATGAGCAGTTCTTC. It yields the protein CATSRGTGTYNEQFF.

As regards this clone: Germline is not matched at one junction end, which may reflect a read error. This chain joins TRBV7-9 and TRBJ1-1; D call uncertain. The CDR3 has 12 amino acids. The germline CDR1 and CDR2 sequences are SEHNR and FQNEAQ (reference sequence). This CDR3 reads CASSLDNSEAFF. The CDR3 nucleotides read TGTGCCAGCAGCTTAGATAACAGTGAAGCTTTCTTT.

The chain joins TRBV7-2 to TRBJ2-5; D remains unclear. Germline V gives CDR1 SGHTA, CDR2 FQGNSA. V dropped 1 base and J dropped 6 bases, with 12 bases sitting between them. This CDR3 region has 14 residues. The CDR3 loop is CASSLVGVSKTQYF. In DNA form, the CDR3 reads TGTGCCAGCAGCTTAGTTGGAGTGTCCAAGACCCAGTACTTC.

The chain uses TRBV7-6 and TRBJ2-5; 11 nucleotides align to TRBD2. CDR1 is SGHVS, CDR2 FNYEAQ, per germline. CDR3 length: 16 residues. With 1 base clipped from V and 4 bases from J, the junction kept 5 bases outside the gene matches. The CDR3 sequence is CASSLVTTSGAETQYF. The DNA for the CDR3 is TGTGCCAGCAGCTTAGTGACGACTAGCGGGGCAGAGACCCAGTACTTC.

This clone has a single count. This chain links TRBV7-2 with TRBJ2-1, with 10 nucleotides matching TRBD2. The V and J ends lost 5 bases and 4 bases, in that order; junction bases with no gene match: 8. This CDR3 contains 16 residues. Germline CDR1 and CDR2: SGHTA and FQGNSA. CDR3 region: CASSNQRGGNYNEQFF. CDR3 DNA: TGTGCCAGCAGCAATCAGCGGGGGGGGAATTACAATGAGCAGTTCTTC.